This entry lists 26 T cell receptor gamma chains sequenced from one sample in a study of Vδ1+ human thymocytes. No antigen is known for these receptors. Extracted RNA was reverse transcribed into cDNA. Pooled V-gene forward primers with one constant-region reverse primer generated the CDR3 amplicons by multiplex PCR. TCRdb redid clone calling on the multiplex PCR reads using CATT. The sample has tens of thousands of gamma-chain clones; approximately 14% are singletons. Study-wide results and caveats: Thymic TRG and TRD repertoires appeared highly polyclonal, with Gaussian CDR3 length distributions.

The sequencing sample was made of Vdelta1+ gamma-delta thymocytes from the thymus. Subset described: FACS-sorted CD3+ TCRalphabeta- TCRVdelta1+ TCRVdelta2- thymocytes. The source is a child younger than two who had congenital heart surgery.

J is TRGJ1 or TRGJ2 and V is TRGV9. CDR1 and CDR2 (germline): GITISATS, ISYDGTV (reference sequence). CDR3 length equals 16 residues. The J segment lost 7 bases and the V segment lost 2 bases, leaving 17 bases of the junction unmatched. As DNA, the CDR3 is TGTGCCTTGTGGGAGGCCCTGGAATTATTTGGGTATAAGAAACTCTTT. Translating gives CALWEALELFGYKKLF.

In its sample, this clone was seen a few times. The chain has TRGV4 and TRGJ1 or TRGJ2. The CDR3 covers 11 residues. Per the germline V gene, CDR1 is EGSTGY and CDR2 is YDSYTSSV. J was trimmed by 12 bases and V by 6 bases; bases with no gene match: 11. The CDR3 nucleotides are TGTGCCACCTGGATTGGAAGGCGGAAACTCTTT. It is translated as CATWIGRRKLF.

The chain employs TRGV4 and TRGJ1 or TRGJ2. Germline CDR1 is EGSTGY and CDR2 is YDSYTSSV. The V segment lost 0 bases and the J segment 12 bases; nucleotides outside the gene matches: 5. CDR3 length: 11 amino acids. This CDR3 is CATWDGYLKLF. Here the CDR3 DNA reads TGTGCCACCTGGGATGGGTACTTGAAACTCTTT.

V usage is TRGV5 and J usage is TRGJ1 or TRGJ2. The CDR3 runs 14 residues. Germline V gene data show CDR1 as VINAFY and CDR2 as YDVSNSKD. Trimming cost V 0 bases and J 12 bases; bases outside gene matches: 14. CDR3 DNA sequence: TGTGCCACCTGGGACAGGCTACCCCCCCTTGGGAAACTCTTT. Its translation: CATWDRLPPLGKLF.

This clone has more than one count but fewer than ten. This chain uses TRGV2 with TRGJP1. Trimming removed 1 base from V and 0 bases from J; junction bases left unmatched: 2. CDR1 and CDR2 (germline): EGSNGY, YDSYNSKV. The CDR3 contains 15 residues. The chain's CDR3 is CATWDGDTTGWFKIF. The CDR3 nucleotides are TGTGCCACCTGGGACGGAGATACCACTGGTTGGTTCAAGATATTT.

This clone has more than one count but fewer than ten. The V gene is TRGV8, the J gene TRGJ1 or TRGJ2. Trimming took 5 bases from V and 5 from J; bases not matched to a gene: 6. Germline CDR1 VENAVY, CDR2 YDSYNSRV. The CDR3 loop spans 12 amino acids. The CDR3 loop is CATWVRDYKKLF. CDR3 bases: TGTGCCACCTGGGTCAGGGATTATAAGAAACTCTTT.

The chain has TRGV3 and TRGJP1. Per germline, CDR1 VTNTFY and CDR2 YDVSTARD (reference sequence). V lost 0 bases and J lost 12; bases outside the gene matches: 4. CDR3 length equals 12 residues. Here the CDR3 DNA reads TGTGCCACCTGGGACAGGCTGGGGTTCAAGATATTT. Translated, it gives CATWDRLGFKIF.

This clone ranks as medium-sized. Other DNA sequences in this specimen translate into the identical CDR3. The rearrangement joins TRGV3 to TRGJ1 or TRGJ2. The CDR3 runs 13 residues. V was clipped by 3 bases and J by 2 bases; unmatched bases: 4. Germline V gene sequence: CDR1 VTNTFY, CDR2 YDVSTARD (reference sequence). The CDR3 sequence: CATWDPHYYKKLF. DNA for the CDR3: TGTGCCACCTGGGACCCCCATTATTATAAGAAACTCTTT.

This clone was picked up a small number of times. This chain uses TRGV4 with TRGJ1 or TRGJ2. CDR1 is EGSTGY, CDR2 YDSYTSSV, per germline. V dropped 1 base and J dropped 3; count of bases not matched to a gene: 12. This CDR3 has 16 amino acids. The CDR3 loop reads CATWDGHVVGYYKKLF. CDR3 bases: TGTGCCACCTGGGATGGCCACGTCGTGGGTTATTATAAGAAACTCTTT.

In this sample, this clone turned up a few times. This chain links TRGV5 with TRGJP2. With 3 bases clipped from V and 2 bases from J, the junction kept 3 bases outside the gene matches. The CDR3 totals 14 residues. Germline CDR1 and CDR2: VINAFY and YDVSNSKD. The CDR3 spells CATWDPSSDWIKTF. The CDR3 nucleotides read TGTGCCACCTGGGACCCGAGTAGTGATTGGATCAAGACGTTT.

The chain couples TRGV9 to TRGJ1 or TRGJ2. The germline V gene encodes CDR1 GITISATS and CDR2 ISYDGTV (reference sequence). The CDR3 extends over 11 amino acids. Unmatched junction bases numbered 7, after V lost 6 bases and J lost 8 bases. CDR3 coding DNA: TGTGCCTTGTGGACCACTGATAAGAAACTCTTT. Protein: CALWTTDKKLF.

This chain links TRGV9 with TRGJ1 or TRGJ2. The CDR3 spans 13 residues. Germline values: CDR1 GITISATS, CDR2 ISYDGTV (reference sequence). Trimming at V came to 0 bases and at J to 5 bases, leaving 4 bases not matched to a gene. CDR3 in DNA: TGTGCCTTGTGGGAGGTGGGGCATTATAAGAAACTCTTT. It codes for CALWEVGHYKKLF.

The chain recombines TRGV9 with TRGJ1 or TRGJ2. The V and J ends lost 5 bases and 0 bases, in that order; junction bases with no gene match: 4. The CDR3 extends over 13 amino acids. The germline gives CDR1 GITISATS, CDR2 ISYDGTV (reference sequence). The CDR3 protein is CALWGENYYKKLF. In DNA, the CDR3 is TGTGCCTTGTGGGGGGAGAATTATTATAAGAAACTCTTT.

A few counts support this clone. V gene TRGV9 combines with J gene TRGJ1 or TRGJ2. CDR3 length: 16 residues. CDR1 is GITISATS, CDR2 ISYDGTV, per germline (reference sequence). Unmatched junction bases numbered 14, after V lost 6 bases and J lost 0 bases. DNA of the CDR3: TGTGCCTTGTGGAGGAAGGCCCCCTCGAATTATTATAAGAAACTCTTT. Translation gives CALWRKAPSNYYKKLF.

This clone was detected a few times. Other DNA sequences from this sample encode an identical CDR3 as well. The chain joins TRGV9 to TRGJ1 or TRGJ2. The germline V gene has CDR1 GITISATS and CDR2 ISYDGTV (reference sequence). The CDR3 consists of 12 residues. V shed 1 base and J 10 bases; nucleotides not matched to a gene: 7. The CDR3 DNA is TGTGCCTTGTGGGAGGTTGTCCCCAAGAAACTCTTT. Translation gives CALWEVVPKKLF.

This clone has just a few counts. The chain recombines TRGV9 with TRGJP. CDR3 size: 17 residues. Looked up from germline, CDR1 is GITISATS and CDR2 is ISYDGTV (reference sequence). V trimming: 0 bases; J trimming: 6 bases; junction bases outside the gene matches: 5. The CDR3 DNA reads as TGTGCCTTGTGGGAGGTGCAATCAGAGTTGGGCAAAAAAATCAAGGTATTT. This codes for CALWEVQSELGKKIKVF.

This clone was found a few times. Additional DNA sequences in this sample encode the identical CDR3. The V gene is TRGV4, the J gene TRGJP1. The V and J ends lost 1 base and 5 bases, in that order; junction bases with no gene match: 1. Germline CDR1 EGSTGY, CDR2 YDSYTSSV. This CDR3 has 13 residues. The CDR3 here is CATWDGTGWFKIF. In nucleotides, the CDR3 is TGTGCCACCTGGGATGGTACTGGTTGGTTCAAGATATTT.

The rearrangement links TRGV2 to TRGJP2. The CDR3 loop spans 14 amino acids. Germline CDR1 and CDR2: EGSNGY and YDSYNSKV. V lost 7 bases and J lost 0; bases outside the gene matches: 5. The CDR3 region is CATCEYSSDWIKTF. As DNA, the CDR3 is TGTGCCACCTGCGAGTATAGTAGTGATTGGATCAAGACGTTT.

This clone was detected only a few times. The chain has TRGV8 and TRGJP1. The CDR3 sequence is 12 residues long. V trimming: 6 bases; J trimming: 8 bases; junction bases outside the gene matches: 6. Looked up from germline, CDR1 is VENAVY and CDR2 is YDSYNSRV. DNA for the CDR3: TGTGCCACCTGGATTCCAGGTTGGTTCAAGATATTT. It translates to CATWIPGWFKIF.

Concerning this clone: The same CDR3 is also encoded by other DNA sequences in this sample. The rearrangement links TRGV2 to TRGJ1 or TRGJ2. Germline V CDR1 and CDR2: EGSNGY, YDSYNSKV. The CDR3 length is 13 residues. Trimming at V came to 0 bases and at J to 7 bases, leaving 6 bases not matched to a gene. The CDR3 loop is CATWDGPDYKKLF. The CDR3 nucleotides read TGTGCCACCTGGGACGGGCCGGACTATAAGAAACTCTTT.

This chain uses TRGV9 with TRGJ1 or TRGJ2. Germline V gene lookup returns CDR1 GITISATS and CDR2 ISYDGTV (reference sequence). The CDR3 runs 12 residues. Trimming removed 2 bases from V and 8 bases from J; junction bases left unmatched: 6. The CDR3 here is CALWEAINKKLF. CDR3 DNA sequence: TGTGCCTTGTGGGAGGCCATAAATAAGAAACTCTTT.

This clone is categorized as medium-sized. This sequence joins TRGV9 and TRGJ1 or TRGJ2. This CDR3 has 11 residues. Germline CDR1 is GITISATS and CDR2 is ISYDGTV (reference sequence). V lost 5 bases, J lost 7 bases, and 5 bases stayed unmatched. The CDR3 sequence is CALWACYKKLF. The DNA of the CDR3 is TGTGCCTTGTGGGCGTGCTATAAGAAACTCTTT.

The chain links TRGV5 to TRGJ1 or TRGJ2. The length of the CDR3 is 14 residues. The germline V gene encodes CDR1 VINAFY and CDR2 YDVSNSKD. The ends lost 0 bases at V and 7 bases at J; junction bases unmatched: 9. The CDR3 loop is CATWDRPLDYKKLF. As DNA, the CDR3 is TGTGCCACCTGGGACAGGCCCTTGGACTATAAGAAACTCTTT.

This clone was found a few times. This chain connects TRGV8 to TRGJ1 or TRGJ2. CDR1 is VENAVY and CDR2 is YDSYNSRV in the germline V gene. Losses at the gene ends were 0 bases for V and 2 bases for J; bases not matched to a gene: 4. The CDR3 is 14 residues long. CDR3 bases: TGTGCCACCTGGGATAGGCGTGATTATTATAAGAAACTCTTT. Its translation: CATWDRRDYYKKLF.

This clone appeared a few times. The chain carries TRGV9 and TRGJP1. The CDR3 has 17 residues. Germline V CDR1 and CDR2: GITISATS, ISYDGTV (reference sequence). Trimming removed 3 bases from V and 0 bases from J; junction bases left unmatched: 10. The CDR3 is CALWELFFYTTGWFKIF. DNA of the CDR3: TGTGCCTTGTGGGAGTTATTCTTTTATACCACTGGTTGGTTCAAGATATTT.

Notes on this clone: It may be a read error: a sequence one base away is much more abundant. This CDR3 is also generated by other DNA sequences in the sample. The chain joins TRGV8 to TRGJ1 or TRGJ2. V gave up 1 base and J gave up 5 bases; unmatched junction bases: 2. From germline, CDR1 is VENAVY and CDR2 YDSYNSRV. The CDR3 runs 12 residues. The CDR3 DNA follows: TGTGCCACCTGGGATAGTGATTATAAGAAACTCTTT. It is translated as CATWDSDYKKLF.